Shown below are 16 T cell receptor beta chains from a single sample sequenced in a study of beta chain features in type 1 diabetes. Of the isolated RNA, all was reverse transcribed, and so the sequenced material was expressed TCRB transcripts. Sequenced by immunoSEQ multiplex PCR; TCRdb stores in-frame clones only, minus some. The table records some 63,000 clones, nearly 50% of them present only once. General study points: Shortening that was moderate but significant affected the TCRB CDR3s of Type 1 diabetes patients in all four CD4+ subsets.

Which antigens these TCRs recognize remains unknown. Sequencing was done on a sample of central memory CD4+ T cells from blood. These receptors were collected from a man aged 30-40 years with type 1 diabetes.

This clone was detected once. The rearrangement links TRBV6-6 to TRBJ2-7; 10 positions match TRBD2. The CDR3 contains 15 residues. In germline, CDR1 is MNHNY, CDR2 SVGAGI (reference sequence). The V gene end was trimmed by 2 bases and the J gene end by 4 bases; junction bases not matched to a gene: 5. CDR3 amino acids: CASSYGAGGMYEQYF. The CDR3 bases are TGTGCCAGCAGTTACGGAGCGGGGGGGATGTACGAGCAGTACTTC.

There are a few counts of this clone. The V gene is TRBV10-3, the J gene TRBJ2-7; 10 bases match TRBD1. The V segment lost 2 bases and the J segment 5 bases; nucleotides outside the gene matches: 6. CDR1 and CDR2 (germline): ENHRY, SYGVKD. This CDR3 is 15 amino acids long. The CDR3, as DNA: TGTGCCATCAGTGAGGGGGACAGGGGTATTAACGAGCAGTACTTC. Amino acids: CAISEGDRGINEQYF.

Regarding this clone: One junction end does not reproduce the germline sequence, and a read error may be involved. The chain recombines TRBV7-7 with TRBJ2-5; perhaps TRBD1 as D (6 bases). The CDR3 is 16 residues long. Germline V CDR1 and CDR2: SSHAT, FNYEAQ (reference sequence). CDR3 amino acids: CASSLGPGQPGETQYF. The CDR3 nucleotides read TGTGCTAGCAGCTTAGGCCCCGGACAGCCGGGGGAGACCCAGTACTTC.

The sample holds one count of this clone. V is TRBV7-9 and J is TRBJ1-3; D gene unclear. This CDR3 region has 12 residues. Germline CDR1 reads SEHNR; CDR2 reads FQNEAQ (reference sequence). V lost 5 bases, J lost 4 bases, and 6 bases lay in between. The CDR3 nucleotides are TGTGCCAGCAGCCAACAAGGAAACACCATATATTTT. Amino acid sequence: CASSQQGNTIYF.

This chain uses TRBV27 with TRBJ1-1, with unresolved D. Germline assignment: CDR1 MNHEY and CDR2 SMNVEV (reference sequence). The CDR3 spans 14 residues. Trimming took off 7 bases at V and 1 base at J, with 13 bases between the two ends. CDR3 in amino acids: CASTPDYQNTEAFF. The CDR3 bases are TGTGCCAGCACCCCGGACTACCAGAACACTGAAGCTTTCTTT.

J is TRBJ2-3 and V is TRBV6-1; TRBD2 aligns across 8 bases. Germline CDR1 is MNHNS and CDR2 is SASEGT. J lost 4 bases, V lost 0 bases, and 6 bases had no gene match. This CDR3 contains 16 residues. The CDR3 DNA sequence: TGTGCCAGCAGTGAAGCCCTCCCGGGGGGGGCAGATACGCAGTATTTT. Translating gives CASSEALPGGADTQYF.

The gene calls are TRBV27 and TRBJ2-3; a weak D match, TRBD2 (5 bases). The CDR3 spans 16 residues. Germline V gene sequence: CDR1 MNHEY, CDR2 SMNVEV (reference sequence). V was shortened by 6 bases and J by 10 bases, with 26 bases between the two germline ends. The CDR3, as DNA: TGTGCCAGCAGCCCAGTGGGGTTTGAGGGCAGAGTGGCGCAGTATTTT. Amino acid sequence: CASSPVGFEGRVAQYF.

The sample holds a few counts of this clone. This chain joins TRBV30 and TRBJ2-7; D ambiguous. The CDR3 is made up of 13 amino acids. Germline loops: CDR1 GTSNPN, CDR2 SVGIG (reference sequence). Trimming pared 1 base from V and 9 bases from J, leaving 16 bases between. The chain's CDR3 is CAWSEDLLRVQYF. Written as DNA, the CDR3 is TGTGCCTGGAGTGAGGATCTACTACGCGTGCAGTACTTC.

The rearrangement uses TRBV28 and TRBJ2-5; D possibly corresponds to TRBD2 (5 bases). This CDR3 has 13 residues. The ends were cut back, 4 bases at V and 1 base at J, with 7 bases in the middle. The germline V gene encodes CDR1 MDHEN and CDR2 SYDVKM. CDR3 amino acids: CASSSGGQETQYF. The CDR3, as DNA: TGTGCCAGCAGTTCTGGAGGCCAAGAGACCCAGTACTTC.

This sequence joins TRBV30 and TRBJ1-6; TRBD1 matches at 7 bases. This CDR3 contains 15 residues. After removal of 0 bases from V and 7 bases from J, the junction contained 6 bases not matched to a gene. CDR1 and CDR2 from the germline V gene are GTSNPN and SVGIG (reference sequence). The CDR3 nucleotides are TGTGCCTGGAGTGTACAGTCAGGGGGGAATTCACCCCTCCACTTT. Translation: CAWSVQSGGNSPLHF.

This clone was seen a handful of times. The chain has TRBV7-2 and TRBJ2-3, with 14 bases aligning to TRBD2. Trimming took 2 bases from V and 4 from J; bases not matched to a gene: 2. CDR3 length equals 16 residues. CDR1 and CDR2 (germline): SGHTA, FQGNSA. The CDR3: CASSLMGLAGADTQYF. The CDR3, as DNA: TGTGCCAGCAGCTTAATGGGACTAGCGGGAGCAGATACGCAGTATTTT.

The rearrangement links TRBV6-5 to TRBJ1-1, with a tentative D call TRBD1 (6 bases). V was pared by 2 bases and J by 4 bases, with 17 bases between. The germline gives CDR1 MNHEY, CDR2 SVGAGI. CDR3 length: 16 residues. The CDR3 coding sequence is TGTGCCAGCAGTTACAGCCAGGGGCGGTTACGCACTGAAGCTTTCTTT. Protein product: CASSYSQGRLRTEAFF.

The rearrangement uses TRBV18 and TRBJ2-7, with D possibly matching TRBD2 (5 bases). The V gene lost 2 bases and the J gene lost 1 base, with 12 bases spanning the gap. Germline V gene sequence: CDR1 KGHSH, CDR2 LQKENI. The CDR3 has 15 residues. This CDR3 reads CASSPMGVLSYEQYF. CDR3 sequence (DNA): TGTGCCAGCTCACCAATGGGAGTTCTATCCTACGAGCAGTACTTC.

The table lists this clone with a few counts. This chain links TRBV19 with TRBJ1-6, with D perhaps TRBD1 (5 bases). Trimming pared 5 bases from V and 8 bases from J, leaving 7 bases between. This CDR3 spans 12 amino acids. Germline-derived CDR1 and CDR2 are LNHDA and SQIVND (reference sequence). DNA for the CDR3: TGTGCCAGTAGTCCCAGGGATTCACCCCTCCACTTT. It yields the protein CASSPRDSPLHF.

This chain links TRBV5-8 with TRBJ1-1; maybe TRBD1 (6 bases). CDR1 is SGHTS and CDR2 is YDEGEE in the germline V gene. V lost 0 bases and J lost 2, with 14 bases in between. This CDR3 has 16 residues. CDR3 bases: TGTGCCAGCAGCTTGGAGGGGACACCCGTTAACACTGAAGCTTTCTTT. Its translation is CASSLEGTPVNTEAFF.

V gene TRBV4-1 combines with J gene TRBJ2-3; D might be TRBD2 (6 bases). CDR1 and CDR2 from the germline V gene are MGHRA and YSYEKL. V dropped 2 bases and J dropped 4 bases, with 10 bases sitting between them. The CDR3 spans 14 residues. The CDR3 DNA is TGCGCCAGCAGCCAATCTAGCGTACCAGATACGCAGTATTTT. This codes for CASSQSSVPDTQYF.